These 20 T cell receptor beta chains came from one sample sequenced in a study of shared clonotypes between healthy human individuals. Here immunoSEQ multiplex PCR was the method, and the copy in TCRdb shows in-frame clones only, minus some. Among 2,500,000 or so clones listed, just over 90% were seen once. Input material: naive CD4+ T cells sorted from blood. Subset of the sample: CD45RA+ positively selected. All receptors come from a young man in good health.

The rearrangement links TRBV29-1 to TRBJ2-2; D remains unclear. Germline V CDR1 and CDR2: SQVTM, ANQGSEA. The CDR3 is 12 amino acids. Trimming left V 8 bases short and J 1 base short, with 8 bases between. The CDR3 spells CSSKQNTGELFF. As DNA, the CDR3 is TGCAGCTCGAAGCAGAACACCGGGGAGCTGTTTTTT.

The DNA for the CDR3 is TGCGCCAGCAGTGAGACAAGTAATTCACCCCTCCACTTT. It translates to CASSETSNSPLHF. This chain links TRBV10-1 with TRBJ1-6; no definite D call. CDR1 WNHNN and CDR2 SYGVQD come from the germline V gene (reference sequence). Trimming pared 2 bases from V and 6 bases from J, leaving 5 bases between. The CDR3 totals 13 residues.

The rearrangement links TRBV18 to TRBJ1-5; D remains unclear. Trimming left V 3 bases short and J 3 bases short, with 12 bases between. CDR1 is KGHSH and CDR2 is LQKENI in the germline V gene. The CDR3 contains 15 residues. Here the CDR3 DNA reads TGTGCCAGCTCACCGGGAAGCCAGGACAATCAGCCCCAGCATTTT. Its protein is CASSPGSQDNQPQHF. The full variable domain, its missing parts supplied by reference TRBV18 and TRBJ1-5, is NAGVMQNPRHLVRRRGQEARLRCSPMKGHSHVYWYRQLPEEGLKFMVYLQKENIIDESGMPKERFSAEFPKEGPSILRIQQVVRGDSAAYFCASSPGSQDNQPQHFGDGTRLSIL.

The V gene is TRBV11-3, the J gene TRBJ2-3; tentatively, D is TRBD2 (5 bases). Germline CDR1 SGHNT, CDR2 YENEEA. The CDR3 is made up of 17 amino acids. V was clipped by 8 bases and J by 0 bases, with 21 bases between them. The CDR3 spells CASHYRGPTASTDTQYF. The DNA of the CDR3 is TGTGCCAGCCACTACCGCGGGCCTACTGCTAGCACAGATACGCAGTATTTT.

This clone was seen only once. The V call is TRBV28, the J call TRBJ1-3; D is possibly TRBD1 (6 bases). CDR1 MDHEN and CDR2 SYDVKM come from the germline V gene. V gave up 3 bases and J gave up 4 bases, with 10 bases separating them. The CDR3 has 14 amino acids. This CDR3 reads CASSFRTGGNTIYF. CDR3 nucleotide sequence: TGTGCCAGCAGTTTCAGAACAGGGGGAAACACCATATATTTT.

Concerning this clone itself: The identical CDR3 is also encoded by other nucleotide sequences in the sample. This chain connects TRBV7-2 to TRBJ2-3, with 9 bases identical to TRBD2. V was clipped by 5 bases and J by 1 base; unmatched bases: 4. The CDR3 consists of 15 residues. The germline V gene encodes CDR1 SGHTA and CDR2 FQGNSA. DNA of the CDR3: TGTGCCAGCAGCCCGCGGACTAGCGGCACAGATACGCAGTATTTT. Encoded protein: CASSPRTSGTDTQYF. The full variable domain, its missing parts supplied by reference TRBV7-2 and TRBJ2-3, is GAGVSQSPSNKVTEKGKDVELRCDPISGHTALYWYRQSLGQGLEFLIYFQGNSAPDKSGLPSDRFSAERTGGSVSTLTIQRTQQEDSAVYLCASSPRTSGTDTQYFGPGTRLTVL.

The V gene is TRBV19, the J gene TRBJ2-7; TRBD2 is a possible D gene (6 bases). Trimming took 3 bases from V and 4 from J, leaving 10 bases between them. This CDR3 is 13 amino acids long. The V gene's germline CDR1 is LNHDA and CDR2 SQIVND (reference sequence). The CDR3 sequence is CASSMEAGYEQYF. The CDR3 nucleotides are TGTGCCAGTAGTATGGAAGCGGGTTACGAGCAGTACTTC.

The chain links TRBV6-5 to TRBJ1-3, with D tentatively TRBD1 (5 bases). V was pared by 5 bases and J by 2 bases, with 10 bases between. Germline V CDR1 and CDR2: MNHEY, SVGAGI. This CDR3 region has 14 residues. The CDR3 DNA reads TGTGCCAGCAGTCAGGGCAGGGCTGGAAACACCATATATTTT. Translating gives CASSQGRAGNTIYF.

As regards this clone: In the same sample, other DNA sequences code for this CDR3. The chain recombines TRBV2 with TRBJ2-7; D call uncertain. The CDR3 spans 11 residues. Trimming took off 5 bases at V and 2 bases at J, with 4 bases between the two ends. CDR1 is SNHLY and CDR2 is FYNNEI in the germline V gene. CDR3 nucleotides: TGTGCCAGCAGTTTAACCTACGAGCAGTACTTC. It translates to CASSLTYEQYF.

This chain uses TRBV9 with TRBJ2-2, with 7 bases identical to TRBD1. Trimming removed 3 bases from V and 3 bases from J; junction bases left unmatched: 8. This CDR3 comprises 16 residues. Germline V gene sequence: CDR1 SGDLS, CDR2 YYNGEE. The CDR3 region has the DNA TGTGCCAGCAGCGCCCGCCGGGACAGATACACCGGGGAGCTGTTTTTT. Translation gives CASSARRDRYTGELFF.

In nucleotides, the CDR3 is TGCGCCAGCAGCCGAAATGCCGGGACTCTCGATGGCTACACCTTC. The encoded protein is CASSRNAGTLDGYTF. This chain uses TRBV4-1 with TRBJ1-2, with D possibly being TRBD1 (5 bases). V lost 4 bases and J 6 bases, leaving 18 bases between the germline ends. This CDR3 has 15 residues. Germline CDR1 is MGHRA and CDR2 is YSYEKL.

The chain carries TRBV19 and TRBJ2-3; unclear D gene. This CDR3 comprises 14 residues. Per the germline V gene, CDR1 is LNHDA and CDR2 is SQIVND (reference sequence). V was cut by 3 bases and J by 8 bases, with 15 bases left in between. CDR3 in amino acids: CASSMGLRTPTQYF. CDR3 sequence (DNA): TGTGCCAGTAGTATGGGTCTGAGGACCCCTACGCAGTATTTT.

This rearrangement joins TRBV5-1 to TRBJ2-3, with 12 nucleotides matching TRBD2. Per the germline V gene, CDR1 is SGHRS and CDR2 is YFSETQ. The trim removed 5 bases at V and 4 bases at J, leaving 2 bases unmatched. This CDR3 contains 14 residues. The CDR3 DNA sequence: TGCGCCAGCAGGACTAGCGGGAGTCCAGATACGCAGTATTTT. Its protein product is CASRTSGSPDTQYF.

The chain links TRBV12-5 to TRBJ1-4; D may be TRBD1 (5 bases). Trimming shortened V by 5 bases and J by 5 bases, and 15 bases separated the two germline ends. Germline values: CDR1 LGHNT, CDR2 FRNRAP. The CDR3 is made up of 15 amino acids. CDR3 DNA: TGTGCTAGTGGTCAAAAACAGGCGGAAAATGAAAAACTGTTTTTT. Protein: CASGQKQAENEKLFF.

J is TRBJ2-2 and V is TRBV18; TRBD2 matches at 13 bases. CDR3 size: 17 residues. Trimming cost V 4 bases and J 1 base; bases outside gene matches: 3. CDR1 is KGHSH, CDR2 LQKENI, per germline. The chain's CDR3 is CASSQGLAGVNTGELFF. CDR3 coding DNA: TGTGCCAGCTCACAAGGACTAGCGGGGGTGAACACCGGGGAGCTGTTTTTT.

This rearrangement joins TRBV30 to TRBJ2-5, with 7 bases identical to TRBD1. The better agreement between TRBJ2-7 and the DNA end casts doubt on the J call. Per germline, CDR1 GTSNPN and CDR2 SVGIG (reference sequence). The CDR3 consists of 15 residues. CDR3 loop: CAWSNLRGSSYEQYF. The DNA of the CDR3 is TGTGCCTGGAGTAACCTCAGGGGGAGCTCCTACGAGCAGTACTTC.

The CDR3 loop is CASSLESGTQYF. The DNA of the CDR3 is TGCGCCAGCAGCTTGGAATCCGGTACGCAGTATTTT. V and J are TRBV5-1 and TRBJ2-3; D remains ambiguous. This CDR3 has 12 amino acids. Trimming left V 0 bases short and J 8 bases short, with 7 bases between. Germline loops: CDR1 SGHRS, CDR2 YFSETQ.

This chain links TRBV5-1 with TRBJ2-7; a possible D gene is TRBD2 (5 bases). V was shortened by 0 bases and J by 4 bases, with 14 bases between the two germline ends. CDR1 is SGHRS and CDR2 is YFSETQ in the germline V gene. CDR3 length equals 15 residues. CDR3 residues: CASSLGGGELYEQYF. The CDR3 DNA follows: TGCGCCAGCAGCTTGGGTGGAGGTGAACTTTACGAGCAGTACTTC.

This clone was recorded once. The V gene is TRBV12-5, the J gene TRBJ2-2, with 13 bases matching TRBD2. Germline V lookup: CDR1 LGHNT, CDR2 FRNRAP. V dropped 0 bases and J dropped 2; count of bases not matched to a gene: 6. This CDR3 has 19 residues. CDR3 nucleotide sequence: TGTGCTAGTGGTTTGGTCGGACTAGCGGGGGCCTCAAACACCGGGGAGCTGTTTTTT. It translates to CASGLVGLAGASNTGELFF.

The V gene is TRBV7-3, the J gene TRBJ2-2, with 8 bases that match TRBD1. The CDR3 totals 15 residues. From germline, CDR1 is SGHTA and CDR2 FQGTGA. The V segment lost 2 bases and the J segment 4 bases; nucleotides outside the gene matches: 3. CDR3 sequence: CASSLAQGGTGELFF. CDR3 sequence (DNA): TGTGCCAGCAGCTTAGCACAGGGGGGCACCGGGGAGCTGTTTTTT.